The rows below give T cell receptor beta chains drawn from one sample of a study of lymphopenia after photon versus proton radiotherapy. Generated by immunoSEQ multiplex PCR, the TCRdb table keeps only in-frame clones and is missing some. The sample lists approximately 7,700 clones, 80% to 90% occurring once. Sequencing used peripheral blood, obtained from a patient treated with photon-based radiotherapy. The receptor source for this set is a woman between 65 and 79 years old with pancreatic cancer. Both conserved end residues are part of each CDR3. The D gene is left open where the match is weak. Clone size is not always given. Where it is, it says once, few, many or a class for expanded clones.

>TRBD2|18|TRBV11-3|TRBJ2-1|.
TGTGCCAGCAGCTTAGATGTGGCGGGAGGGCCGCTACTCCCCGAGCAGTTCTTC
CASSLDVAGGPLLPEQFF
>.|11|TRBV20-1|TRBJ1-6|.
TGCAGTGCTGGAGGGACGGTACCCCTCCACTTT
CSAGGTVPLHF
>.|17|TRBV4-2|TRBJ2-5|.
TGTGCCAGCAGCCAAGAAGCAGCGGAGATACGCCAAGAGACCCAGTACTTC
CASSQEAAEIRQETQYF
>TRBD2|15|TRBV4-1|TRBJ2-1|.
TGCGCCAGCAGCCAGGCCGGGAGGCGGTACAATGAGCAGTTCTTC
CASSQAGRRYNEQFF
>TRBD1|15|TRBV7-9|TRBJ2-5|once
TGTGCCAGCAGCACTGGGACAGGGGGACGAGAGACCCAGTACTTC
CASSTGTGGRETQYF
>TRBD1|15|TRBV7-3|TRBJ2-7|.
TGTGCCAGCAGCTCCCTTGGACAGGGGGCGGGGGAGCAGTACTTC
CASSSLGQGAGEQYF
>.|16|TRBV5-6|TRBJ2-1|.
TGTGCCAGCAGCCTTATCGAGCGCCCTTCCTACAATGAGCAGTTCTTC
CASSLIERPSYNEQFF
>.|11|TRBV7-9|TRBJ2-7|.
TGTGCCAGCAGCTCCCGCTTCGAGCAGTACTTC
CASSSRFEQYF
>.|16|TRBV19|TRBJ2-1|.
TGTGCCAGTACCTTCAGAGGGGAGAGCTCCTACAATGAGCAGTTCTTC
CASTFRGESSYNEQFF
>.|14|TRBV5-1|TRBJ2-7|.
TGCGCCAGCAGACCACAGGGTGGGCGCTACGAGCAGTACTTC
CASRPQGGRYEQYF
>TRBD2|15|TRBV27|TRBJ2-1|.
TGTGCCAGCAGTTTAGAACTAGCGGGAGCCCGACGGCTGTTCTTC
CASSLELAGARRLFF
>.|17|TRBV28|TRBJ1-5|few
TGTGCCAGCAGTCTCGTGGGGCCTGGGGGACCAAATCAGCCCCAGCATTTT
CASSLVGPGGPNQPQHF
>TRBD1|14|TRBV7-2|TRBJ1-1|.
TGTGCCAGCAGACCTCCCGCCGACAGGGTTGGGGCTTTCTTT
CASRPPADRVGAFF
>.|15|TRBV15|TRBJ2-3|large
TGTGCCACCAGCAGGAACAGGGAACGGCAAGATACGCAGTATTTT
CATSRNRERQDTQYF
>.|14|TRBV29-1|TRBJ2-7|once
TGCAGCGTCAGTTTGGGGCTCCGGGGCTACGAGCAGTACTTC
CSVSLGLRGYEQYF
>.|14|TRBV5-1|TRBJ1-2|.
TGCGCCAGCAGCCCGAATCCGGGCCGAGGAGGCTACACCTTC
CASSPNPGRGGYTF
>.|18|TRBV5-1|TRBJ2-1|once
TGCGCCAGCAGCTTGGGGGTCCTAGCCGCAAGCTCCTACAATGAGCAGTTCTTC
CASSLGVLAASSYNEQFF
>.|13|TRBV4-3|TRBJ2-1|.
TGCGCCAGCAGCCTCTTGGGCCACCATGAGCAGTTCTTC
CASSLLGHHEQFF
>.|14|TRBV2|TRBJ2-1|.
TGTGCCAGCAGTGTAGGACTGACCCACGATGAGCAGTTCTTC
CASSVGLTHDEQFF
>.|13|TRBV30|TRBJ2-5|.
TGTGCCTGGAGTCAGGGGCTGGGGGAGACCCAGTACTTC
CAWSQGLGETQYF
>.|14|TRBV5-8|TRBJ2-3|once
TGTGCCAGCAGCTTGGGGTCGCCGGATGCAACGCAGTATTTT
CASSLGSPDATQYF
>TRBD1|15|TRBV2|TRBJ2-3|.
TGTGCCAGCAGTGGGGGACAGGGGTCAACAGATACGCAGTATTTT
CASSGGQGSTDTQYF
>TRBD1|15|TRBV19|TRBJ1-5|.
TGTGCCAGTAGACACGAGGACAGGGGGGTCCAGCCCCAGCATTTT
CASRHEDRGVQPQHF
>.|16|TRBV9|TRBJ1-3|.
TGTGCCAGCAGCGCAAAAGAAGGGTATAGAGGAAACACCATATATTTT
CASSAKEGYRGNTIYF
>.|13|TRBV10-3|TRBJ2-1|.
TGTGCCACCTCTAGCGTCAGGTACAATGAGCAGTTCTTC
CATSSVRYNEQFF